This T cell receptor (beta chain) is from a study of blood T cell repertoires in COVID-19. Study overall: The origin of the acute and convalescent COVID-19 samples was the United States, Italy and Spain. Sources were T cells, B-cell-depleted T cells, or PBMCs; the material itself was cDNA or gDNA.

In the authors' workflow: The assay estimated nucleated cells by amplifying reference gene primers. Sequencing was performed with immunoSEQ multiplex PCR; in TCRdb, only in-frame clones are kept and a portion is missing. V and J calls and clone size are given by that table; D and trimming were obtained from the DNA. The data show a few hundred thousand clones, with around 88% seen just once and roughly 0.8% held by the top ten. This clone was found once. The CDR3 is 12 amino acids. This TCR was recovered from a young man with acute or convalescent COVID-19. The material sequenced was peripheral blood. The V and J genes are TRBV12-2 and TRBJ1-4; the D call in the table, TRBD1, was not verified against the DNA. TRBV12-2 is a known pseudogene. As DNA, the CDR3 is TGTGCAAGTCGCTCATCTTCAGGGGGATTGTTTTTT. This encodes CASRSSSGGLFF.